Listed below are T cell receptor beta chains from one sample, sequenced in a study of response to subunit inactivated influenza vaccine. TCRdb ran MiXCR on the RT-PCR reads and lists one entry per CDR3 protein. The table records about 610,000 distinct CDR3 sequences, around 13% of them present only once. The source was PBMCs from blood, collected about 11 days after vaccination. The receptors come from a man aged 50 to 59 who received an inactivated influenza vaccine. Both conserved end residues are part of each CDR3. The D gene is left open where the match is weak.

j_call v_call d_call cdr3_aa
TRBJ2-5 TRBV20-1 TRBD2 CSARTTSGVETQYF
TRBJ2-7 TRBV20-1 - CSARIGGGEQYF
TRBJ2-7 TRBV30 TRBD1 CAWAKDRVREQYF
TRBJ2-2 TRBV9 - CASSPRMGIGTGELFF
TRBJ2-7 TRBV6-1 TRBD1 CASTRGQGVYEQYF
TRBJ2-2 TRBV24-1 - CATRRGGGELFF
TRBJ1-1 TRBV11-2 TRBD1 CASSLAATGISEAFF
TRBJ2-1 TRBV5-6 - CASSLDWGNEQFF
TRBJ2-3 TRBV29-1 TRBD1 CSVSVTGYSDTQYF
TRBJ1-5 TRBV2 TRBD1 CASRTGQGSQPQHF
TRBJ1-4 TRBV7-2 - CASRVLGGTNEKLFF
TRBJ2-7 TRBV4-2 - CASSPEPGQRYEQYF
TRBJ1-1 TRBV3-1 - CASSQGDEPLGSSEAFF